Below, 13 T cell receptor beta chains from the same sample are listed, as sequenced in a study of blood T cell repertoires in COVID-19. TCRdb keeps only in-frame clones here, not all; method: immunoSEQ multiplex PCR. Altogether 130,000 to 150,000 clones are present, 75% to 85% being singletons, with the ten largest covering approximately 8.4%. Sequenced input: peripheral blood. These receptors came from a human donor with acute or convalescent COVID-19. The donor label of this sample is uncertain.

J is TRBJ1-1 and V is TRBV7-3; D unresolved. CDR3 length: 13 amino acids. Germline V gene data show CDR1 as SGHTA and CDR2 as FQGTGA. Trimming pared 8 bases from V and 1 base from J, leaving 11 bases between. The CDR3 loop reads CASSSTRNTEAFF. CDR3 DNA: TGTGCCAGCTCATCTACGAGGAACACTGAAGCTTTCTTT.

The genes are TRBV5-6 and TRBJ2-3, with no clear D. Germline V lookup: CDR1 SGHDT, CDR2 YYEEEE. Between the trimmed V and J ends, which lost 4 bases and 0 bases, there was a span of 15 bases. This CDR3 contains 16 residues. In nucleotides, the CDR3 is TGTGCCAGCAGCCGAAAGACTGTCACTAGCACAGATACGCAGTATTTT. Its translation: CASSRKTVTSTDTQYF.

The chain links TRBV25-1 to TRBJ2-1; maybe TRBD2 (6 bases). This CDR3 has 15 amino acids. Trimming left V 4 bases short and J 7 bases short, with 17 bases between. Germline assignment: CDR1 MGHDK and CDR2 SYGVNS. In DNA, the CDR3 is TGTGCCAGCAGTGCTCCGGGCCTTGGAGGGAATGAGCAGTTCTTC. Amino acids: CASSAPGLGGNEQFF.

The CDR3, as DNA: TGTGCCAGCAGCTCGAACACAGGGAGGGCTAATGAAAAACTGTTTTTT. The encoded protein is CASSSNTGRANEKLFF. This chain connects TRBV7-9 to TRBJ1-4, with D possibly matching TRBD1 (6 bases). The CDR3 is 16 amino acids. V was shortened by 4 bases and J by 3 bases, with 15 bases between the two germline ends. CDR1 and CDR2 (germline): SEHNR, FQNEAQ (reference sequence).

The genes are TRBV10-3 and TRBJ1-2, with unresolved D. This CDR3 is 16 amino acids long. Trimming removed 4 bases at V and 7 bases at J, with 22 bases between. Looked up from germline, CDR1 is ENHRY and CDR2 is SYGVKD. The CDR3 sequence is CAISVNSPSGLGGYTF. DNA for the CDR3: TGTGCCATCAGTGTTAATTCTCCCAGTGGACTGGGTGGCTACACCTTC.

A single count supports this clone. This chain connects TRBV6-5 to TRBJ1-1; no clear D gene. Trimming shortened V by 7 bases and J by 0 bases, and 12 bases separated the two germline ends. This CDR3 comprises 14 residues. CDR1 is MNHEY, CDR2 SVGAGI, per germline. The CDR3 DNA reads as TGTGCCAGCACCTCGTTATCCTTGAACACTGAAGCTTTCTTT. Translated: CASTSLSLNTEAFF.

The genes are TRBV2 and TRBJ1-1; D possibly corresponds to TRBD1 (5 bases). Germline CDR1 reads SNHLY; CDR2 reads FYNNEI. The CDR3 totals 16 residues. Deletions cut 5 bases from V and 4 bases from J, with 20 bases between. The CDR3 DNA sequence: TGTGCCAGCAGTCCTGCTGATGGGGGGAGGAGCACTGAAGCTTTCTTT. Its translation: CASSPADGGRSTEAFF.

This chain links TRBV6-1 with TRBJ2-7; a possible D gene is TRBD1 (6 bases). The V gene lost 0 bases and the J gene lost 3 bases, with 15 bases spanning the gap. This CDR3 has 16 amino acids. Germline values: CDR1 MNHNS, CDR2 SASEGT. In DNA, the CDR3 is TGTGCCAGCAGTGAAGCGCTGGCAGGGGCTGGCTACGAGCAGTACTTC. This sequence encodes CASSEALAGAGYEQYF.

This chain connects TRBV5-1 to TRBJ2-7; 7 positions match TRBD1. Germline-derived CDR1 and CDR2 are SGHRS and YFSETQ. The CDR3 consists of 15 residues. Trimming at V came to 3 bases and at J to 0 bases, leaving 6 bases not matched to a gene. CDR3 sequence reads: CASSSRQGPSYEQYV. The CDR3 nucleotides read TGCGCCAGCAGCTCAAGACAGGGACCCTCCTACGAGCAGTACGTC.

The DNA of the CDR3 is TGCAGCGTTGAAGGGGTCTTCTCAGGCACCACTGAAGCTTTCTTT. It translates to CSVEGVFSGTTEAFF. This chain links TRBV29-1 with TRBJ1-1; D is uncertain. V was clipped by 1 base and J by 4 bases, with 16 bases between them. CDR3 length equals 15 residues. From germline, CDR1 is SQVTM and CDR2 ANQGSEA.

This clone appeared a few times. The chain has TRBV5-1 and TRBJ1-2; D possibly corresponds to TRBD1 (6 bases). The CDR3 contains 15 residues. CDR1 and CDR2 from the germline V gene are SGHRS and YFSETQ. Trimming took 4 bases from V and 1 from J, leaving 14 bases between them. The CDR3 nucleotides read TGCGCCAGCAGCCTGGACAGTCCAATTAACTATGGCTACACCTTC. Protein: CASSLDSPINYGYTF.

The gene calls are TRBV27 and TRBJ2-2; the match to TRBD2 covers 14 bases. Germline V gene sequence: CDR1 MNHEY, CDR2 SMNVEV (reference sequence). V trimming: 6 bases; J trimming: 4 bases; junction bases outside the gene matches: 7. CDR3 length: 17 amino acids. The CDR3 reads CASSSGTSGGFTGELFF. Here the CDR3 DNA reads TGTGCCAGCAGCTCCGGGACTAGCGGGGGATTCACCGGGGAGCTGTTTTTT.

The chain combines TRBV10-3 with TRBJ1-5; D call uncertain. The CDR3 has 13 amino acids. Germline V CDR1 and CDR2: ENHRY, SYGVKD. V was cut by 6 bases and J by 8 bases, with 14 bases left in between. The CDR3 spells CAIRGGLGKPQHF. DNA of the CDR3: TGTGCCATCAGGGGAGGGTTAGGGAAGCCCCAGCATTTT.